This record concerns one T cell receptor (beta chain) sequence. Its antigen is unidentified. CDR3 length: 15 amino acids. V was pared by 1 base and J by 2 bases, with 2 bases of the junction left unmatched. CDR1 is SGHAT and CDR2 is FQNNGV in the germline V gene. The protocol was immunoSEQ multiplex PCR, while the TCRdb copy is restricted to in-frame clones and leaves out a portion. The sample holds 40,000 or so clones, roughly 87% seen once. This entry is derived from a study of neoadjuvant nivolumab and ipilimumab in lung cancer. Points from the study as a whole: Blood richness before therapy tracked richness in tumors resected after neoadjuvant therapy. Resected tumors had greater TCR richness and clonality than uninvolved lung. Only two of four nivolumab-treated tumors gained richness and clonality by surgery.

The specimen comprised peripheral blood, sampled before neoadjuvant nivolumab, alone or with ipilimumab. The clonotype was recovered from an adult with non-small cell lung cancer. The chain combines TRBV11-2 with TRBJ2-1; 7 bases are a match to TRBD2. CDR3 DNA: TGTGCCAGCAGCTTAGCGGGAGGAACCTACAATGAGCAGTTCTTC. It yields the protein CASSLAGGTYNEQFF.